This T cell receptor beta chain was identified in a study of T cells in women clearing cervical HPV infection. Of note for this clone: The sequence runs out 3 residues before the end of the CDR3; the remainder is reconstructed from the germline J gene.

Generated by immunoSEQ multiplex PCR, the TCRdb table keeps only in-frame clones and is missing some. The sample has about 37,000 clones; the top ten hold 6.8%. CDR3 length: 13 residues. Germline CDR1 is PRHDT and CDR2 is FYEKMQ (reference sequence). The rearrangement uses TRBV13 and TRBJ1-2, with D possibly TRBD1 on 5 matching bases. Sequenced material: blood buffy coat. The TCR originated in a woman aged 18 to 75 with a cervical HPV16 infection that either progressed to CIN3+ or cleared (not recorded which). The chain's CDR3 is CASSLGRAEGYTF. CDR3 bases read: TGTGCCAGCAGCTTAGGCAGGGCGGAGGGC.